This TCR beta chain comes out of a study of blood T cells in healthy people across ages. For the second PCR, which ran for 7 to 11 cycles, a sample-barcoded 5' primer and a J-beta primer mix were used. A single record per CDR3 protein comes from TCRdb applying MiXCR to the 5' RACE reads. Altogether 1.5 million or so distinct CDR3 sequences are present, about 42% being singletons, with the ten largest covering around 4%. With 4 bases removed from V and 1 base from J, the gap between germline ends came to 10 bases. Per the germline V gene, CDR1 is MNHEY and CDR2 is SVGEGT. This CDR3 has 14 amino acids.

The source of this sequence is a woman younger than 30 in good health. V is TRBV6-2 or TRBV6-3 and J is TRBJ1-1; D not resolved. Sample: blood. As DNA, the CDR3 is TGTGCCAGCAGTTTTTTCCGACGGAACACTGAAGCTTTCTTT. It encodes CASSFFRRNTEAFF.